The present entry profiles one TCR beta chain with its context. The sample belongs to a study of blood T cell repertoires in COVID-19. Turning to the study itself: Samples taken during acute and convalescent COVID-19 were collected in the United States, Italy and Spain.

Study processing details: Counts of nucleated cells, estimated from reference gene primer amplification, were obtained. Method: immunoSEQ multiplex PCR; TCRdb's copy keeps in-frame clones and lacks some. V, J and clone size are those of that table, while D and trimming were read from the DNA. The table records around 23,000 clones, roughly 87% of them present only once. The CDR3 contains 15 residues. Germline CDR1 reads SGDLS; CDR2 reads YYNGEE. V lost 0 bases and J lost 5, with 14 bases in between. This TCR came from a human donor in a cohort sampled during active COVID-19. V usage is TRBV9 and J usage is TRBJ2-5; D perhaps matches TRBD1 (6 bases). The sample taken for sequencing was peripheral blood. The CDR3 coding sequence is TGTGCCAGCAGCGTAGGCGGGCAGGGGTGGGAGACCCAGTACTTC. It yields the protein CASSVGGQGWETQYF.